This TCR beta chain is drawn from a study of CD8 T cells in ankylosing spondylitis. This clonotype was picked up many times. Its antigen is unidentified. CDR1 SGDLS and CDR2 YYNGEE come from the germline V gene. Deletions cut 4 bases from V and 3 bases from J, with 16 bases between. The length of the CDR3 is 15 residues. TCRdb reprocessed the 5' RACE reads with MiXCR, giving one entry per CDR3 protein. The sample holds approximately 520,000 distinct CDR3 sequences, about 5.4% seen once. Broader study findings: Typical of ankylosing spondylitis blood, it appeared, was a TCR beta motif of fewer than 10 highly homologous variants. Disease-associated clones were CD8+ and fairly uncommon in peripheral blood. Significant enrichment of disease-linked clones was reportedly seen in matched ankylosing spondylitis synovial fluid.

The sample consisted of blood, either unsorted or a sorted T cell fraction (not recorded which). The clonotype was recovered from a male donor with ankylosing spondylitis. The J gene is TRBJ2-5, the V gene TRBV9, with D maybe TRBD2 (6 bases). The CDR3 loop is CASSPRGGREETQYF. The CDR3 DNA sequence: TGTGCCAGCAGCCCAAGAGGAGGGCGGGAAGAGACCCAGTACTTC.